This T cell receptor (beta chain) is from a study of blood T cell repertoires in COVID-19. Across the whole study: COVID-19 samples from acute and convalescent phases originated in the United States, Italy and Spain. The analysed material was cDNA or gDNA that came from T cells, B-cell-depleted T cells, or PBMCs.

This clone has only a few counts. Authors' analysis steps: Using reference gene primer amplification, nucleated cell counts were estimated. The method was immunoSEQ multiplex PCR; TCRdb's version includes in-frame clones alone and lacks a portion of them. From that table come the V and J calls and clone size; the DNA was used to work out D and trimming. The sample has a few hundred thousand clones, roughly 80% seen once. Germline CDR1 and CDR2: KGHDR and SFDVKD. The CDR3 spans 15 residues. V gave up 4 bases and J gave up 3 bases; unmatched junction bases: 4. The genes are TRBV24-1 and TRBJ2-1; TRBD1 agrees at 8 bases. Input material: peripheral blood. This TCR derives from a man aged 55 to 70 who had recovered from COVID-19. The CDR3 loop is CATSEHGQGYNEQFF. CDR3 coding DNA: TGTGCCACCAGTGAACACGGACAGGGCTACAATGAGCAGTTCTTC.